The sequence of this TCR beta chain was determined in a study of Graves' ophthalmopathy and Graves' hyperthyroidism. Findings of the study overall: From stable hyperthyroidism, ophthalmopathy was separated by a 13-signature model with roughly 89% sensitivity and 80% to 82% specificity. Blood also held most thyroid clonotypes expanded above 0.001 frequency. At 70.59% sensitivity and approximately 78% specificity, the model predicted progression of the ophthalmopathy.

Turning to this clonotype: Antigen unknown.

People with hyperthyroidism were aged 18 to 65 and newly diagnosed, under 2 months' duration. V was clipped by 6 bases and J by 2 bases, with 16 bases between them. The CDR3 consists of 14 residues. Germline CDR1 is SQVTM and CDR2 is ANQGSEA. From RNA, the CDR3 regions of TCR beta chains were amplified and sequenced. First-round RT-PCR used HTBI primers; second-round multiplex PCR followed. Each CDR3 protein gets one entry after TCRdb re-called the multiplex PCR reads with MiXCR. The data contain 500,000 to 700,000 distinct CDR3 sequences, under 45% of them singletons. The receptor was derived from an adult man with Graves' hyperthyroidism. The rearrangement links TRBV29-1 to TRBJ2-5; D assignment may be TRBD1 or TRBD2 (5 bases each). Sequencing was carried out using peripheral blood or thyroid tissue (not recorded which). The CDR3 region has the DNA TGCAGCGTCGGGGACGGGGAAAAACAAGAGACCCAGTACTTC. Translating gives CSVGDGEKQETQYF.